The entry that follows covers one T cell receptor beta chain sequence. Antigen unknown. 5'RACE template switching with UMIs produced the TCR beta cDNA. TCRdb re-analyzed the 5' RACE reads; it lists each CDR3 protein once, without DNA. The sample features some 450,000 distinct CDR3 sequences, with 6% to 9.5% in its top ten. CDR3 size: 15 residues. Germline V lookup: CDR1 KGHSH, CDR2 LQKENI. The data originate from a study of T cells expressing NK-cell markers. Study-level background: It was sorted CD3+CD56-NKG2C+, CD3+CD56+NKG2C- and CD3+CD56+NKG2C+ T cells that provided the TCR beta repertoires. Most of the eight sequenced donors tested HCMV-seropositive; one tested seronegative.

Points from the study as a whole: Leadership of the CD3+CD56-NKG2C+ fraction also belonged to these clonotypes in several donors.

V and J are TRBV18 and TRBJ1-2. This clonotype was obtained from a woman aged 18 to 75 in good health. Source material: blood T cells: a sorted CD56 or NKG2C T cell subset, CD4+ or CD8+ T cells, or bulk PBMC T cells (not recorded which). The CDR3 loop reads CASSPTARILYGYTF.